This T cell receptor beta chain was profiled in a study of blood T cell repertoires in COVID-19. Across the whole study: COVID-19 samples from acute and convalescent phases originated in the United States, Italy and Spain.

TCRdb's copy holds only in-frame clones and misses some; the assay was immunoSEQ multiplex PCR. In the table there are around 150,000 clones, 80% to 90% of which are singletons. The germline V and J ends were trimmed by 9 bases and 8 bases, with 10 bases remaining between them. The CDR3 consists of 11 residues. CDR1 is SNHLY and CDR2 is FYNNEI in the germline V gene. Ages ranged from about 18 to 100 years, with residence in approximately 25 US areas. Clinical histories supplied by participants themselves formed the basis of cohort assignment. This TCR was recovered from a man in his forties or fifties who had recovered from COVID-19. The specimen sequenced was PBMCs or T cells enriched from blood (not recorded which). The chain links TRBV2 to TRBJ1-4; the D gene is possibly TRBD1 (5 bases). This CDR3 is CARGLGEKLFF. For the CDR3, the DNA is TGTGCCAGGGGGCTCGGGGAAAAACTGTTTTTT. The full variable domain, in which reference TRBV2 and TRBJ1-4 provide the parts outside the CDR3, is EPEVTQTPSHQVTQMGQEVILRCVPISNHLYFYWYRQILGQKVEFLVSFYNNEISEKSEIFDDQFSVERPDGSNFTLKIRSTKLEDSAMYFCARGLGEKLFFGSGTQLSVL.